The subject of this entry is one T cell receptor beta chain. Its target is unknown. The 5'RACE template-switching step produced TCR cDNA and added a universal primer site and UMIs. TCRdb reprocessed the 5' RACE reads via MiXCR and lists one record per CDR3 protein. The profile shows approximately 260,000 distinct CDR3 sequences, 5.2% of them singletons. This entry comes from a study of T cells after yellow fever vaccination. In the study overall: Each low-cell-number fraction was prepared by means of SMART-Seq v4 Ultra Low Input.

Notes on the study in general: A faster peak, day 5 versus 15, was reached by the weaker secondary response. Post-booster reappearance was seen for most primary-vaccination clones (roughly 96% CD4, 85% to 90% CD8).

The CDR3 contains 13 residues. CDR1 is SQVTM, CDR2 ANQGSEA, per germline. Unmatched junction bases numbered 8, after V lost 5 bases and J lost 8 bases. The TCR was taken from a man younger than 35 who received the YFV17D yellow fever vaccine. This sample comprised CD4+ T cells sorted from PBMCs, obtained on the day of the yellow fever booster vaccination. The rearrangement links TRBV29-1 to TRBJ2-4, with 8 bases matching TRBD1. Written as DNA, the CDR3 is TGCAGCGTTAACGCAGGGGGCTTAGACATTCAGTACTTC. Translated, it gives CSVNAGGLDIQYF.